The entry below gives a single T cell receptor (beta chain) sequence along with its context. Its target antigen remains unknown. Per-base qualities were not stored, and no clone one base away is much larger. One collaborating source in Seattle enrolled patients during active infection and followed them longitudinally through the course of disease. The collaborating institutions used their own protocols to collect whole blood in K2EDTA tubes. For TCRbeta analysis, collaborator samples were shipped as frozen whole blood, as isolated PBMCs, or as DNA extracted from either sample type. The data derive from a study of blood T cell repertoires in COVID-19 (dated by TCRdb to 2018 to 2020). With regard to the full study: Collaborator samples came from the United States, Italy and Spain and covered acute and convalescent phases of COVID-19. The prospective study material was composed of cDNA or gDNA derived from T cells, B-cell-depleted T cells, or PBMCs. Deeply sampled blood TCRbeta repertoires from subjects exposed to, actively infected with, or recovered from COVID-19 were included in the dataset. The repertoires were released in a freely available public database intended as a resource for research on the immune response to SARS-CoV-2. The samples were drawn from two sources: the first 160 participants of the ongoing ImmuneRACE study, and approximately 1,300 subjects contributed by 6 global collaborators. The sample metadata nearly always contained a de-identified subject ID, COVID-19 status, age in years and sex. Where HLA class I and class II types were available, the types were taken from metadata supplied by the sample provider, not from assay-based typing. The full study reports these points: The quantity of clinical and demographic metadata differed by source and by participant and was supplied without curation.

Measured from the cysteine to the phenylalanine, the CDR3 is 14 residues long. Of the read, only the CDR3 DNA is kept; its 42 bases are in frame from base 1. V is clipped by 5 bases and J by 1 base, and the sequence between their germline boundaries is 9 bases long. Taken from the germline V gene (reference sequence), the CDR1 and CDR2 loops are SEHNR and FQNEAQ. The immunoSEQ Assay, a bias-controlled multiplex PCR, was used to amplify TCRbeta CDR3 regions from genomic DNA. Concerning the study's data processing: Within the assay, amplification of reference gene primers was used to estimate how many nucleated cells each sample contained. Sequence reads were collapsed and filtered to measure the absolute abundance of every unique TCRbeta CDR3 rearrangement. For each sample, productive Simpson clonality was calculated as the square root of Simpson's diversity index across productive rearrangements. What TCRdb holds here is the immuneACCESS table cut down to in-frame rearrangements. Part of the clones is not present; checked against another copy, under half of the missing clones reflect an unresolved V gene, and the others are unexplained. For V, J and clone size, that table is used; D and trimming come from the DNA. The sample has about 240,000 clones on record, almost 85% of them singletons. The ten largest clones capture 5.1% of the sample.

The V and J genes are TRBV7-9 and TRBJ2-1; a weak D assignment points to TRBD1 (6 bases agree). The sequence was collected from a middle-aged man with COVID-19, enrolled during active disease. Input material: peripheral blood. The CDR3 protein: CASSEQGSYNEQFF. The DNA is TGTGCCAGCAGCGAACAGGGATCCTACAATGAGCAGTTCTTC.